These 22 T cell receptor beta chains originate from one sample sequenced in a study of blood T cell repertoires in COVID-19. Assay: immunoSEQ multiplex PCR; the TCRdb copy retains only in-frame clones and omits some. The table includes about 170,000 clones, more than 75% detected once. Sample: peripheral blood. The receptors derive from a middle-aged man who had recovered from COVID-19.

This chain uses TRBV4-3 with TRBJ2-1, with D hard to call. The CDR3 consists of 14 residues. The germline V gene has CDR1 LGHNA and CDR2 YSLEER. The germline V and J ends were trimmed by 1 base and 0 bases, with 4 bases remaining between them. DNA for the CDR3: TGCGCCAGCAGCCAAGCGGTCTCCTACAATGAGCAGTTCTTC. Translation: CASSQAVSYNEQFF.

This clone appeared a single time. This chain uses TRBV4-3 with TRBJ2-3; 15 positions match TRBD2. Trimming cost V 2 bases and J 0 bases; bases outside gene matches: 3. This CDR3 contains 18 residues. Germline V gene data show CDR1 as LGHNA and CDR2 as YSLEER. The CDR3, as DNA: TGCGCCAGCAGCCAACGGACTAGCGGGGGGGCTAGCACAGATACGCAGTATTTT. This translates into CASSQRTSGGASTDTQYF.

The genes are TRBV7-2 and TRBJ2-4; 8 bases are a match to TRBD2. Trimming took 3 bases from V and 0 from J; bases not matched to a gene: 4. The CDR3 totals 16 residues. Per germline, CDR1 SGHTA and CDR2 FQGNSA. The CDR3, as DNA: TGTGCCAGCAGCTTTAGCGGGGTCCTAGCCAAAAACATTCAGTACTTC. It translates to CASSFSGVLAKNIQYF.

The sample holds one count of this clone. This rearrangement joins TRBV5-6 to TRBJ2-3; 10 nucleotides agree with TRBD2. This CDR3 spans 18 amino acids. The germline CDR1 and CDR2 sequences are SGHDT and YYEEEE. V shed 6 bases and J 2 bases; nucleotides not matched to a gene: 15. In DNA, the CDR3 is TGTGCCAGCACCCCGCTGACTAGCGGGCCACTCGTCACAGATACGCAGTATTTT. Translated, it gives CASTPLTSGPLVTDTQYF.

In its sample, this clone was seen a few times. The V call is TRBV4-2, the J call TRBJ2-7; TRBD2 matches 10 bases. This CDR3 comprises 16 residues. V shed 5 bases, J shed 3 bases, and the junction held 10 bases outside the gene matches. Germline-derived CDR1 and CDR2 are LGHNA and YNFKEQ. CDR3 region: CASSSVELAGGYEQYF. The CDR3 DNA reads TGTGCCAGCAGCAGCGTAGAGTTAGCGGGGGGCTACGAGCAGTACTTC.

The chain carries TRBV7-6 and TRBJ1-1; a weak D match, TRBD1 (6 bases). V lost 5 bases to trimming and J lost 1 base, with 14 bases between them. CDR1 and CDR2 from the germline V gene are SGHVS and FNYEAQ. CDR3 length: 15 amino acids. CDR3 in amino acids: CASSPRATGNTEAFF. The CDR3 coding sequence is TGTGCCAGCAGCCCCCGCGCGACAGGGAACACTGAAGCTTTCTTT.

CDR3 sequence (DNA): TGCAGCGCCTCTGGACAGGGGGGCTACAATGAGCAGTTCTTC. Translation gives CSASGQGGYNEQFF. The chain couples TRBV29-1 to TRBJ2-1; 10 bases are a match to TRBD1. CDR1 SQVTM and CDR2 ANQGSEA come from the germline V gene. The ends lost 7 bases at V and 3 bases at J; junction bases unmatched: 6. The CDR3 spans 14 residues.

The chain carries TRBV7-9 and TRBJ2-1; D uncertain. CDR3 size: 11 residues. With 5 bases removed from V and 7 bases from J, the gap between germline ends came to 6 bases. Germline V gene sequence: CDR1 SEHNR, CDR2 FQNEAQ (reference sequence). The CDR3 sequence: CASSARNEQFF. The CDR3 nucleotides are TGTGCCAGCAGCGCCAGGAATGAGCAGTTCTTC. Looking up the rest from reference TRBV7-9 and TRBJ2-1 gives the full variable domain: DTGVSQNPRHKITKRGQNVTFRCDPISEHNRLYWYRQTLGQGPEFLTYFQNEAQLEKSRLLSDRFSAERPKGSFSTLEIQRTEQGDSAMYLCASSARNEQFFGPGTRLTVL.

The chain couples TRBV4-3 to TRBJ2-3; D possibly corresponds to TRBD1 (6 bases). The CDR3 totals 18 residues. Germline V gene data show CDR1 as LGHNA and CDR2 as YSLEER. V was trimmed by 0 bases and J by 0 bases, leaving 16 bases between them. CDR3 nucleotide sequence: TGCGCCAGCAGCCAAGATCCCTCCGGGACACCTAGCACAGATACGCAGTATTTT. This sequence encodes CASSQDPSGTPSTDTQYF.

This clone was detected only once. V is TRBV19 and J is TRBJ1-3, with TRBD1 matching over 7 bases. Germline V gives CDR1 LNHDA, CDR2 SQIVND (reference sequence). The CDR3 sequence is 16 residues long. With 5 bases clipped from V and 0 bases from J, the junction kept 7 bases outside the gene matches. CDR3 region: CASSSQGGGSGNTIYF. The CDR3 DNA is TGTGCCAGTAGTTCCCAAGGGGGCGGCTCTGGAAACACCATATATTTT.

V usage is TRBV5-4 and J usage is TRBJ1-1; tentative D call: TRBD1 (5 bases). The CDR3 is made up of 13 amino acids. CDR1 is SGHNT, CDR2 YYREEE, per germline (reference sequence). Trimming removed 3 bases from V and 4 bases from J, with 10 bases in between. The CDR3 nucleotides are TGTGCCAGCAGCTCAGGGTTGGGCACTGAAGCTTTCTTT. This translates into CASSSGLGTEAFF. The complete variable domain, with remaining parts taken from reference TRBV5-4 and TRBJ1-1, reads ETGVTQSPTHLIKTRGQQVTLRCSSQSGHNTVSWYQQALGQGPQFIFQYYREEENGRGNFPPRFSGLQFPNYSSELNVNALELDDSALYLCASSSGLGTEAFFGQGTRLTVV.

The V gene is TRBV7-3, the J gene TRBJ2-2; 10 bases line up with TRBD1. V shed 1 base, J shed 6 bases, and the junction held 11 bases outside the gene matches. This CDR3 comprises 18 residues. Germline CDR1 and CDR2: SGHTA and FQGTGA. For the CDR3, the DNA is TGTGCCAGCAGCTTAAGTCCCGGGACAGGGGAGTTCGCCGGGGAGCTGTTTTTT. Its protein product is CASSLSPGTGEFAGELFF.

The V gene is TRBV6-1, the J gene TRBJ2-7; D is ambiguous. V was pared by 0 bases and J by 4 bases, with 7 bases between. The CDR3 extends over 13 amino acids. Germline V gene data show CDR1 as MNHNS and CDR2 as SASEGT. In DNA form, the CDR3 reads TGTGCCAGCAGTGAAGCGCGGCTGTACGAGCAGTACTTC. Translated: CASSEARLYEQYF.

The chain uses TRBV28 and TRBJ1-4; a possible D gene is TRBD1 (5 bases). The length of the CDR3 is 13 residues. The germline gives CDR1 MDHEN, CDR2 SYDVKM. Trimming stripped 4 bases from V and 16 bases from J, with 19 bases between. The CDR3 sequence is CASSSPGRGQAFF. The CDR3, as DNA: TGTGCCAGCAGTTCCCCGGGGAGGGGCCAGGCGTTTTTT.

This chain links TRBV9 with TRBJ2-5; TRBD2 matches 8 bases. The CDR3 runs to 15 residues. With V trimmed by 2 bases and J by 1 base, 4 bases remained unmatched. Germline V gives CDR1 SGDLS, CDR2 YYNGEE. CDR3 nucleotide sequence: TGTGCCAGCAGCGTGGGGCGGGGGGTCCAAGAGACCCAGTACTTC. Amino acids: CASSVGRGVQETQYF.

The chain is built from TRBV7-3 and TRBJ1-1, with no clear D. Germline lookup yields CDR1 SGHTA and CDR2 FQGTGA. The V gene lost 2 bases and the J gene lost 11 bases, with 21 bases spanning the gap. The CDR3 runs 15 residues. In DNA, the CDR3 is TGTGCCAGCAGCTTACGGGCCCTTCCCGATCCGGGGGCTTTCTTT. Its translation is CASSLRALPDPGAFF.

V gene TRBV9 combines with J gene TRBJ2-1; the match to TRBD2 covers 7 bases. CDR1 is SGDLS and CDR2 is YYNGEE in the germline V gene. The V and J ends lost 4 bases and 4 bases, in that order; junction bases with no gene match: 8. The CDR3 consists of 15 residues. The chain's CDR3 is CASSSPGTTYNEQFF. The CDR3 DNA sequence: TGTGCCAGCAGCTCCCCGGGGACTACGTACAATGAGCAGTTCTTC. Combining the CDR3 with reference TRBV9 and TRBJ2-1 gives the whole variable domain DSGVTQTPKHLITATGQRVTLRCSPRSGDLSVYWYQQSLDQGLQFLIQYYNGEERAKGNILERFSAQQFPDLHSELNLSSLELGDSALYFCASSSPGTTYNEQFFGPGTRLTVL.

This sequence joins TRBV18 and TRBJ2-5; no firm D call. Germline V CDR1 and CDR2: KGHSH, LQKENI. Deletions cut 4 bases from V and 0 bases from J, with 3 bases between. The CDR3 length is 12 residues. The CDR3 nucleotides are TGTGCCAGCTCACTAAACCAAGAGACCCAGTACTTC. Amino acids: CASSLNQETQYF.

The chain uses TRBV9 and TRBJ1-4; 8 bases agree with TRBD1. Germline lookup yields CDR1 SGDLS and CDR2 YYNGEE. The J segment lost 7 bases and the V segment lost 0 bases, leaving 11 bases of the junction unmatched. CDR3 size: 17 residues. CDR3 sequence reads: CASSVGGRDRGGEKLFF. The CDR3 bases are TGTGCCAGCAGCGTAGGGGGACGCGACAGGGGTGGTGAAAAACTGTTTTTT.

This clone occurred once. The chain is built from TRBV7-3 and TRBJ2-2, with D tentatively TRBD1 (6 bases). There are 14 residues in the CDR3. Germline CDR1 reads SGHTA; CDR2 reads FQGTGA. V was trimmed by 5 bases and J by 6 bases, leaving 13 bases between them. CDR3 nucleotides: TGTGCCAGCAGCGTATTTCAGGGGTCCGGGGAGCTGTTTTTT. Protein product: CASSVFQGSGELFF.

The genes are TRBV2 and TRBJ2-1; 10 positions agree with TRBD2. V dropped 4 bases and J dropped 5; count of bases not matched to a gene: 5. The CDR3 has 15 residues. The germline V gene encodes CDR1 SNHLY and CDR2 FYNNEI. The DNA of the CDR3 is TGTGCCAGCAGTGGGGAAGCGGGGGGGAACAATGAGCAGTTCTTC. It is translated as CASSGEAGGNNEQFF.

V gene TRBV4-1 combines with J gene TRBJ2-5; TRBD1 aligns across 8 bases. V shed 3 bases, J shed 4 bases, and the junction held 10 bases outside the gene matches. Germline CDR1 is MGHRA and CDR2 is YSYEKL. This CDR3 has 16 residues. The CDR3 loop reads CASSHPGQEVGETQYF. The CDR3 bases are TGCGCCAGCAGCCACCCGGGACAGGAGGTGGGAGAGACCCAGTACTTC.